The T cell receptor (beta chain) under discussion was sequenced for a study of T cells after yellow fever vaccination. This clonotype was observed at least ten times. Its matching antigen is unknown. TCRdb used MiXCR to reprocess the 5' RACE reads, holding one entry per CDR3 protein. The sample carries about 30,000 distinct CDR3 sequences, nearly 4.5% recorded once. The V end was cut by 2 bases, the J end by 4 bases, with 10 bases between. CDR1 and CDR2 from the germline V gene are SGHTA and FQGTGA. This CDR3 is 14 amino acids long. Findings of the study overall: The study found a weaker secondary response that peaked faster, day 5 versus 15.

The clonotype was recovered from a man in his thirties or forties who received the YFV17D yellow fever vaccine. This chain uses TRBV7-3 with TRBJ2-3; D unclear. The sample was CD8+ T cells sorted from PBMCs, taken 5 days after the yellow fever booster vaccination. CDR3 DNA sequence: TGTGCCAGCAGCTTATGGCCATCCTCAGATACGCAGTATTTT. Amino acids: CASSLWPSSDTQYF.